The TCR beta chain described here comes from a study of control samples from healthy donors and cancer patients. Assay used: immunoSEQ multiplex PCR; TCRdb lists only in-frame clones, some missing. The table lists approximately 27,000 clones, over 75% of them singletons, with around 6.7% in the top ten. CDR3 length: 14 amino acids. V shed 3 bases and J shed 1 base, with 13 bases lying between them. Germline CDR1 reads DFQATT; CDR2 reads SNEGSKA (reference sequence). The clonotype was recovered from a woman aged 55-69 years with head and neck cancer. The sample comprised PBMCs. The chain is built from TRBV20-1 and TRBJ2-7, with a weak D call TRBD2 (6 bases). The CDR3 region is CSASEGSGSYEQYF. CDR3 nucleotide sequence: TGCAGTGCTAGTGAAGGTAGCGGATCCTACGAGCAGTACTTC.